The 32 T cell receptor beta chains below come from one sample, sequenced in a study of blood T cell repertoires in COVID-19. Clones were read by immunoSEQ multiplex PCR, and TCRdb kept only the in-frame ones, dropping some. The sample records about 200,000 clones, about four fifths being singletons. Material for sequencing was peripheral blood. The receptors derive from a woman of 80 years or more with acute or convalescent COVID-19.

This chain links TRBV19 with TRBJ2-2; TRBD1 matches at 8 bases. V was pared by 2 bases and J by 5 bases, with 7 bases of the junction left unmatched. The CDR3 sequence is 16 residues long. Germline V gene sequence: CDR1 LNHDA, CDR2 SQIVND (reference sequence). For the CDR3, the DNA is TGTGCCAGTAGTATAATCAGGGGGCAAGGGACCGGGGAGCTGTTTTTT. Protein: CASSIIRGQGTGELFF.

The chain combines TRBV6-6 with TRBJ2-7; TRBD2 matches at 10 bases. Looked up from germline, CDR1 is MNHNY and CDR2 is SVGAGI (reference sequence). V lost 7 bases, J lost 1 base, and 4 bases stayed unmatched. This CDR3 contains 14 residues. The CDR3 DNA follows: TGTGCCAGCAATCCTAGCGGGGGTTCCTACGAGCAGTACTTC. As protein: CASNPSGGSYEQYF.

The chain recombines TRBV12-3 or TRBV12-4 with TRBJ2-7; 7 bases are shared with TRBD1. V trimming: 9 bases; J trimming: 7 bases; junction bases outside the gene matches: 12. This CDR3 region has 13 residues. CDR3 in amino acids: CASRRGGLGEQYF. CDR3 in DNA: TGTGCCAGTCGCAGAGGGGGCCTGGGGGAGCAGTACTTC.

The J gene is TRBJ2-1, the V gene TRBV30; 7 bases agree with TRBD1. Germline V lookup: CDR1 GTSNPN, CDR2 SVGIG (reference sequence). The CDR3 is 13 residues long. Germline trimming cut 1 base from V and 6 bases from J; bases unmatched to any gene: 3. This CDR3 is CAWSADRLNEQFF. The CDR3 DNA follows: TGTGCCTGGAGTGCGGACAGGCTCAATGAGCAGTTCTTC.

This clone has more than one count but fewer than ten. This chain connects TRBV11-3 to TRBJ1-4; D gene unclear. Germline loops: CDR1 SGHNT, CDR2 YENEEA. V lost 5 bases to trimming and J lost 0 bases, with 7 bases between them. This CDR3 comprises 14 residues. Here the CDR3 reads CASSNSATNEKLFF. For the CDR3, the DNA is TGTGCCAGCAGCAACAGTGCAACTAATGAAAAACTGTTTTTT.

The V and J genes are TRBV20-1 and TRBJ2-1, with 12 bases that match TRBD2. Germline-derived CDR1 and CDR2 are DFQATT and SNEGSKA (reference sequence). The CDR3 is 16 amino acids. V was clipped by 3 bases and J by 7 bases; unmatched bases: 10. The CDR3 sequence is CSASPSTSGRLNEQFF. The CDR3 DNA is TGCAGTGCTAGTCCGTCGACTAGCGGGAGATTGAATGAGCAGTTCTTC.

This clone was found a few times. The genes are TRBV7-3 and TRBJ2-2, with 11 bases aligning to TRBD2. CDR3 length: 16 amino acids. Looked up from germline, CDR1 is SGHTA and CDR2 is FQGTGA. V lost 5 bases to trimming and J lost 4 bases; unmatched junction nucleotides: 6. CDR3: CASSKTSGGGTGELFF. As DNA, the CDR3 is TGTGCCAGCAGCAAAACTAGCGGGGGCGGCACCGGGGAGCTGTTTTTT.

The chain carries TRBV21-1 and TRBJ1-1; the table's D call of TRBD1 was not tested on the DNA. TRBV21-1 is marked as a pseudogene. This CDR3 comprises 16 residues. The CDR3 DNA reads as TGTGCCAGCAGCAAAAATGGGCCAGGGCGGAACACTGAAGCTTTCTTT. This codes for CASSKNGPGRNTEAFF.

J is TRBJ1-2 and V is TRBV5-8; no clear D. Germline values: CDR1 SGHTS, CDR2 YDEGEE. V was trimmed by 5 bases and J by 2 bases, leaving 13 bases between them. The CDR3 length is 14 residues. In nucleotides, the CDR3 is TGTGCCAGCAGTTCGAGAGGGCTCAACTATGGCTACACCTTC. Encoded protein: CASSSRGLNYGYTF.

The rearrangement joins TRBV7-8 to TRBJ1-6; D gene uncertain. Per germline, CDR1 SGHVS and CDR2 FQNEAQ. The CDR3 runs to 19 residues. V was clipped by 5 bases and J by 0 bases, with 20 bases between them. In DNA, the CDR3 is TGTGCCAGCAGCACCCAGCAAATGAGAGGGAGCTCCTATAATTCACCCCTCCACTTT. It specifies CASSTQQMRGSSYNSPLHF.

The chain carries TRBV11-2 and TRBJ2-7, with 9 nucleotides matching TRBD1. Germline V CDR1 and CDR2: SGHAT, FQNNGV. The V gene end was trimmed by 1 base and the J gene end by 6 bases; junction bases not matched to a gene: 4. The CDR3 contains 14 residues. The CDR3 is CASSLVGTGIEQYF. The CDR3 coding sequence is TGTGCCAGCAGCTTAGTTGGGACAGGGATCGAGCAGTACTTC.

This chain uses TRBV18 with TRBJ2-5; D might be TRBD1 (6 bases). Trimming shortened V by 3 bases and J by 4 bases, and 12 bases separated the two germline ends. The CDR3 contains 14 residues. Germline V gene sequence: CDR1 KGHSH, CDR2 LQKENI. Written as DNA, the CDR3 is TGTGCCAGCTCACCTACAGGGATGGGAGAGACCCAGTACTTC. It is translated as CASSPTGMGETQYF.

The CDR3 reads CASGGQSYNYGYTF. DNA for the CDR3: TGCGCCAGCGGGGGACAGTCGTATAACTATGGCTACACCTTC. The gene calls are TRBV5-1 and TRBJ1-2; 7 nucleotides line up with TRBD1. Germline V CDR1 and CDR2: SGHRS, YFSETQ. This CDR3 comprises 14 residues. V lost 7 bases to trimming and J lost 1 base; unmatched junction nucleotides: 7.

The chain combines TRBV6-5 with TRBJ1-2, with 7 positions matching TRBD1. CDR1 and CDR2 (germline): MNHEY, SVGAGI. Losses at the gene ends were 6 bases for V and 2 bases for J; bases not matched to a gene: 3. The CDR3 has 13 residues. The CDR3 reads CASRATGNYGYTF. Written as DNA, the CDR3 is TGTGCCAGCAGGGCGACAGGGAACTATGGCTACACCTTC.

The CDR3 DNA sequence: TGTGCCAGCAGTTTAGGGGACAGGGTCGAGCAGTACTTC. Protein: CASSLGDRVEQYF. This chain connects TRBV12-3 or TRBV12-4 to TRBJ2-7, with 9 nucleotides matching TRBD1. After removal of 1 base from V and 6 bases from J, the junction contained 1 base not matched to a gene. The CDR3 spans 13 residues.

This clone was detected only a few times. The V call is TRBV5-6, the J call TRBJ2-7, with D maybe TRBD2 (6 bases). Germline-derived CDR1 and CDR2 are SGHDT and YYEEEE. The CDR3 spans 13 residues. Trimming shortened V by 1 base and J by 3 bases, and 8 bases separated the two germline ends. The CDR3 here is CASSLRGFYEQYF. The DNA of the CDR3 is TGTGCCAGCAGCTTGCGGGGGTTCTACGAGCAGTACTTC.

This clone appeared a few times. The CDR3 coding sequence is TGTGCCAGCAGCGGACTAGTCAAAGAGACCCAGTACTTC. Translated, it gives CASSGLVKETQYF. The chain recombines TRBV11-3 with TRBJ2-5; TRBD2 matches 7 bases. The CDR3 is made up of 13 amino acids. CDR1 is SGHNT and CDR2 is YENEEA in the germline V gene. J gave up 3 bases and V 5 bases, and 3 bases lay outside the gene matches.

This clone was seen a handful of times. The rearrangement links TRBV14 to TRBJ2-7; D is uncertain. This CDR3 is built from 14 residues. V was pared by 5 bases and J by 0 bases, with 11 bases between. The germline CDR1 and CDR2 sequences are SGHDN and FVKESK. The CDR3 bases are TGTGCCAGCAGCGCCCAGGTGGGCTCCTACGAGCAGTACTTC. This codes for CASSAQVGSYEQYF.

There are a few counts of this clone. This chain uses TRBV7-2 with TRBJ2-3; 7 nucleotides match TRBD1. This CDR3 region has 13 residues. Losses at the gene ends were 4 bases for V and 5 bases for J; bases not matched to a gene: 3. CDR1 is SGHTA, CDR2 FQGNSA, per germline. CDR3 protein: CASSSTGVDTQYF. The CDR3 DNA is TGTGCCAGCAGCTCAACAGGGGTAGATACGCAGTATTTT.

This clone was counted a few times. This sample includes further DNA sequences coding for the same CDR3. The chain couples TRBV30 to TRBJ2-1; D perhaps matches TRBD1 (5 bases). V dropped 0 bases and J dropped 6 bases, with 6 bases sitting between them. The germline V gene encodes CDR1 GTSNPN and CDR2 SVGIG (reference sequence). The CDR3 has 12 amino acids. The CDR3 DNA follows: TGTGCCTGGAGTGTGCAGGGCAATGAGCAGTTCTTC. Its translation: CAWSVQGNEQFF.

This clone was counted between two and nine times. The chain employs TRBV6-5 and TRBJ1-5; no clear D. There are 15 residues in the CDR3. Germline CDR1 is MNHEY and CDR2 is SVGAGI. The V and J ends lost 5 bases and 3 bases respectively, with 14 bases between them. This CDR3 reads CASSPILGYNQPQHF. CDR3 bases: TGTGCCAGCAGTCCCATCCTAGGTTACAATCAGCCCCAGCATTTT.

This chain joins TRBV5-6 and TRBJ1-5; a weak D match, TRBD1 (5 bases). The CDR3 is 13 amino acids. V lost 5 bases to trimming and J lost 9 bases, with 15 bases between them. Germline assignment: CDR1 SGHDT and CDR2 YYEEEE. The CDR3 spells CASSSRAPGPQHF. The CDR3 DNA follows: TGTGCCAGCAGTTCCAGGGCCCCGGGGCCCCAGCATTTT.

The CDR3: CASVSYNEQFF. DNA of the CDR3: TGTGCCAGCGTCAGTTACAATGAGCAGTTCTTC. The chain uses TRBV12-3 or TRBV12-4 and TRBJ2-1; no reliable D call. The CDR3 has 11 amino acids. V lost 8 bases and J 4 bases, leaving 6 bases between the germline ends.

The sample holds a few counts of this clone. The chain links TRBV5-1 to TRBJ2-7; 10 positions match TRBD1. J was trimmed by 3 bases and V by 0 bases; bases with no gene match: 9. The CDR3 has 17 amino acids. Germline V gene lookup returns CDR1 SGHRS and CDR2 YFSETQ. DNA of the CDR3: TGCGCCAGCAGCTTGGCACCTCCCGGGACAGGGGTCTACGAGCAGTACTTC. It yields the protein CASSLAPPGTGVYEQYF.

The chain recombines TRBV6-2 or TRBV6-3 with TRBJ1-1, with D possibly being TRBD1 (5 bases). The CDR3 is 14 residues long. Germline CDR1 and CDR2: MNHEY and SVGEGT. V shed 5 bases and J shed 2 bases, with 12 bases lying between them. The chain's CDR3 is CASSPNRGNTEAFF. CDR3 bases: TGTGCCAGCAGTCCGAATAGGGGTAACACTGAAGCTTTCTTT.

J is TRBJ1-5 and V is TRBV6-5; 8 positions agree with TRBD1. Germline CDR1 and CDR2: MNHEY and SVGAGI. Losses at the gene ends were 7 bases for V and 6 bases for J; bases not matched to a gene: 5. This CDR3 is 13 amino acids long. CDR3 DNA sequence: TGTGCCAGCACGACGACAGGGGTTCAGCCCCAGCATTTT. Translating gives CASTTTGVQPQHF.

The chain links TRBV18 to TRBJ1-4; 11 bases map to TRBD1. The V gene end was trimmed by 3 bases and the J gene end by 7 bases; junction bases not matched to a gene: 1. Looked up from germline, CDR1 is KGHSH and CDR2 is LQKENI. CDR3 length equals 14 residues. The CDR3 reads CASSPDRGLEKLFF. CDR3 DNA sequence: TGTGCCAGCTCACCGGACAGGGGGCTTGAAAAACTGTTTTTT.

The chain joins TRBV7-6 to TRBJ2-7; 9 bases fit TRBD2. The CDR3 loop spans 15 amino acids. Germline assignment: CDR1 SGHVS and CDR2 FNYEAQ. Unmatched junction bases numbered 8, after V lost 5 bases and J lost 3 bases. CDR3 in DNA: TGTGCCAGCAGCCCGCTAGCGGGGCGACACTACGAGCAGTACTTC. This gives the protein CASSPLAGRHYEQYF.

The chain carries TRBV7-6 and TRBJ1-2, with D unclear. The CDR3 extends over 15 amino acids. Germline values: CDR1 SGHVS, CDR2 FNYEAQ. V was clipped by 2 bases and J by 2 bases, with 12 bases between them. The CDR3 sequence is CASSLRATGNYGYTF. The CDR3, as DNA: TGTGCCAGCAGCTTAAGGGCGACGGGGAACTATGGCTACACCTTC. The complete variable domain, with remaining parts taken from reference TRBV7-6 and TRBJ1-2, reads GAGVSQSPRYKVTKRGQDVALRCDPISGHVSLYWYRQALGQGPEFLTYFNYEAQQDKSGLPNDRFSAERPEGSISTLTIQRTEQRDSAMYRCASSLRATGNYGYTFGSGTRLTVV.

The V gene is TRBV7-3, the J gene TRBJ2-3; 13 bases match TRBD2. Germline V gives CDR1 SGHTA, CDR2 FQGTGA. CDR3 length equals 15 residues. V lost 5 bases to trimming and J lost 3 bases; unmatched junction nucleotides: 2. CDR3 bases: TGTGCCAGCAGCCAGGGACTAGCGGGAACAGATACGCAGTATTTT. It translates to CASSQGLAGTDTQYF.

This sequence joins TRBV6-5 and TRBJ2-7; 8 bases map to TRBD1. Per the germline V gene, CDR1 is MNHEY and CDR2 is SVGAGI. Trimming removed 7 bases from V and 3 bases from J; junction bases left unmatched: 8. The CDR3 totals 14 residues. The CDR3: CASNNRGYGYEQYF. The DNA of the CDR3 is TGTGCCAGCAATAACAGGGGGTACGGCTACGAGCAGTACTTC.

This chain uses TRBV7-6 with TRBJ1-3; TRBD1 might be the D (6 bases). The CDR3 extends over 16 amino acids. Germline-derived CDR1 and CDR2 are SGHVS and FNYEAQ. V lost 3 bases to trimming and J lost 0 bases, with 12 bases between them. The CDR3 DNA reads TGTGCCAGCAGCTTCGGGGACACGAGCTCTGGAAACACCATATATTTT. Translating gives CASSFGDTSSGNTIYF.